The present TCR beta chain was sequenced within a study of beta chain features in type 1 diabetes. For the study at large: Analysis included roughly 100 million sorted cells drawn from all samples.

Study observations and caveats: Researchers could not determine here whether HLA type influences TCRB rearrangement. Healthy donors had naive, central memory and Treg TCRB repertoires that appeared less similar than those seen among patients.

Since all of the isolated RNA was reverse transcribed, expressed TCRB transcripts were what got sequenced. Method: immunoSEQ multiplex PCR; TCRdb's copy keeps in-frame clones and lacks some. The table includes about 450,000 clones, 11% detected once. Comment on this clone: Its specificity is unknown.

Germline V CDR1 and CDR2: MNHEY, SVGAGI. The CDR3 contains 14 residues. The V end lost 6 bases, the J end lost 0 bases, and 10 bases lay between the germline ends. Each sorted population was over 98% pure. This receptor was identified in a woman under 30 in good health. The source material was naive CD4+ T cells from blood. The chain uses TRBV6-5 and TRBJ2-3; D gene unclear. For the CDR3, the DNA is TGTGCCAGCAGCCGCACATTTAGCACAGATACGCAGTATTTT. Protein: CASSRTFSTDTQYF.